The present entry profiles one TCR beta chain with its context. Its matching antigen is unknown. This record comes from a study of shared clonotypes between healthy human individuals. Terminally differentiated effector memory CD45RA+ cells were excluded by CCR7 positive selection of CD45RO-negative cells. V shed 2 bases and J shed 2 bases, with 9 bases lying between them. From germline, CDR1 is LGHNT and CDR2 FRNRAP. This CDR3 has 14 residues. Each sorted subset replicate got 200 ng genomic DNA, tens of thousands of genomes. Profiling relied on immunoSEQ multiplex PCR, and the TCRdb table lists in-frame clones only, not all of them. Of approximately 2,200,000 clones in the sample, just over 90% are singletons; the top ten hold 1.5% to 2%. Study-wide findings and caveats: Naive CD4 clonotypes overlapped across a handful of donors at approximately 5%. As a rule, naive subsets had a larger estimated richness than memory subsets.

This rearrangement joins TRBV12-5 to TRBJ1-2; a possible D gene is TRBD1 (5 bases). The sequenced sample was naive CD8+ T cells from PBMCs. The receptor was derived from a man younger than 35 in good health. Some clones in this sample may be carry-over from other donors' samples. DNA of the CDR3: TGTGCTAGTGGTTTGTGGGGCAGGAACTATGGCTACACCTTC. Translation gives CASGLWGRNYGYTF.